A selection of T cell receptor beta chains follows, all from one sample in a study of shared clonotypes between healthy human individuals. The protocol was immunoSEQ multiplex PCR, while the TCRdb copy is restricted to in-frame clones and leaves out a portion. Of about 2 million clones detected, approximately 95% appear once; the ten largest clones hold about 1.1%. The sequenced material came from naive CD8+ T cells sorted from blood. All receptors derive from a man aged 18 to 30 in good health. The CDR3 runs from the conserved cysteine through the conserved F or W. D genes are given only for firm matches. Clone size appears in some rows only: once, few, many, or a class for an expanded clone.

J gene: TRBJ2-1; clone size: .; V gene: TRBV7-9; D gene: .; CDR3 protein: CASSSGPSVGEQFF; CDR3 DNA: TGTGCCAGCAGCTCCGGGCCGTCAGTGGGTGAGCAGTTCTTC
J gene: TRBJ1-1; clone size: .; V gene: TRBV7-9; D gene: .; CDR3 protein: CASSLDIAEAFF; CDR3 DNA: TGTGCCAGCAGCTTAGATATCGCTGAAGCTTTCTTT
J gene: TRBJ1-2; clone size: .; V gene: TRBV6-5; D gene: TRBD1; CDR3 protein: CASGPPGQGDGYTF; CDR3 DNA: TGTGCCAGCGGGCCCCCGGGACAGGGGGATGGCTACACCTTC
J gene: TRBJ2-1; clone size: .; V gene: TRBV7-9; D gene: TRBD2; CDR3 protein: CASSLATSGSNEQFF; CDR3 DNA: TGTGCCAGCAGCTTAGCCACTAGCGGGAGTAATGAGCAGTTCTTC
J gene: TRBJ2-2; clone size: .; V gene: TRBV19; D gene: TRBD2; CDR3 protein: CASSGLAGDTGELFF; CDR3 DNA: TGTGCCAGTAGCGGACTAGCGGGAGATACCGGGGAGCTGTTTTTT
J gene: TRBJ2-5; clone size: .; V gene: TRBV27; D gene: .; CDR3 protein: CASSYEWGDQETQYF; CDR3 DNA: TGTGCCAGCAGCTACGAATGGGGGGACCAAGAGACCCAGTACTTC
J gene: TRBJ1-1; clone size: .; V gene: TRBV29-1; D gene: .; CDR3 protein: CSVVRRGNTEAFF; CDR3 DNA: TGCAGCGTTGTCCGCAGGGGGAACACTGAAGCTTTCTTT
J gene: TRBJ2-5; clone size: .; V gene: TRBV6-5; D gene: .; CDR3 protein: CASSYAGKETQYF; CDR3 DNA: TGTGCCAGCAGTTACGCAGGGAAAGAGACCCAGTACTTC
J gene: TRBJ2-5; clone size: .; V gene: TRBV6-1; D gene: TRBD2; CDR3 protein: CASTLEPGGETQYF; CDR3 DNA: TGTGCCAGCACCCTGGAACCGGGAGGAGAGACCCAGTACTTC
J gene: TRBJ2-7; clone size: .; V gene: TRBV13; D gene: .; CDR3 protein: CASSLGYGLSYEQYF; CDR3 DNA: TGTGCCAGCAGCTTAGGCTATGGCCTCTCCTACGAGCAGTACTTC
J gene: TRBJ2-2; clone size: .; V gene: TRBV11-2; D gene: TRBD2; CDR3 protein: CASSLTLAGGPRGTGELFF; CDR3 DNA: TGTGCCAGCAGCTTAACCCTAGCGGGGGGGCCGAGAGGGACCGGGGAGCTGTTTTTT
J gene: TRBJ1-1; clone size: .; V gene: TRBV11-2; D gene: .; CDR3 protein: CASSRVGENTEAFF; CDR3 DNA: TGTGCCAGCAGCCGCGTGGGGGAGAACACTGAAGCTTTCTTT
J gene: TRBJ1-2; clone size: .; V gene: TRBV29-1; D gene: TRBD1; CDR3 protein: CSVEEGDRGLSYTF; CDR3 DNA: TGCAGCGTTGAAGAGGGGGACAGGGGGCTGAGCTACACCTTC
J gene: TRBJ2-1; clone size: .; V gene: TRBV19; D gene: .; CDR3 protein: CASKGNSREQFF; CDR3 DNA: TGTGCCAGTAAGGGGAACTCGCGTGAGCAGTTCTTC
J gene: TRBJ2-7; clone size: .; V gene: TRBV2; D gene: .; CDR3 protein: CASSQTGQSSYEQYF; CDR3 DNA: TGTGCCAGCAGCCAAACGGGACAAAGCTCCTACGAGCAGTACTTC
J gene: TRBJ2-7; clone size: once; V gene: TRBV9; D gene: TRBD1; CDR3 protein: CASSRGGTGDEQYF; CDR3 DNA: TGTGCCAGCAGCAGAGGGGGGACAGGGGACGAGCAGTACTTC
J gene: TRBJ1-4; clone size: once; V gene: TRBV9; D gene: TRBD1; CDR3 protein: CASSAGGQKNEKLFF; CDR3 DNA: TGTGCCAGCAGCGCCGGGGGACAGAAGAATGAAAAACTGTTTTTT
J gene: TRBJ2-5; clone size: .; V gene: TRBV20-1; D gene: .; CDR3 protein: CSARLSGTQYF; CDR3 DNA: TGCAGTGCTAGACTCTCTGGGACCCAGTACTTC
J gene: TRBJ2-1; clone size: .; V gene: TRBV27; D gene: .; CDR3 protein: CASSFVFASNEQFF; CDR3 DNA: TGTGCCAGCAGCTTCGTATTCGCCTCCAATGAGCAGTTCTTC
J gene: TRBJ2-7; clone size: .; V gene: TRBV27; D gene: .; CDR3 protein: CASSLKRARLYEQYF; CDR3 DNA: TGTGCCAGCAGTTTGAAGAGGGCCCGGTTGTACGAGCAGTACTTC
J gene: TRBJ1-1; clone size: .; V gene: TRBV13; D gene: .; CDR3 protein: CASLADGTLNTEAFF; CDR3 DNA: TGTGCCAGCCTCGCGGACGGAACATTGAACACTGAAGCTTTCTTT
J gene: TRBJ2-7; clone size: once; V gene: TRBV4-1; D gene: TRBD1; CDR3 protein: CASSQRTGPSYEQYF; CDR3 DNA: TGCGCCAGCAGCCAAAGGACAGGGCCCTCCTACGAGCAGTACTTC
J gene: TRBJ2-5; clone size: .; V gene: TRBV9; D gene: TRBD1; CDR3 protein: CASSVGTGTQETQYF; CDR3 DNA: TGTGCCAGCAGCGTAGGGACAGGAACGCAAGAGACCCAGTACTTC
J gene: TRBJ2-5; clone size: .; V gene: TRBV29-1; D gene: .; CDR3 protein: CSVAGTKIEETQYF; CDR3 DNA: TGCAGCGTTGCCGGGACAAAGATCGAAGAGACCCAGTACTTC
J gene: TRBJ2-3; clone size: .; V gene: TRBV9; D gene: .; CDR3 protein: CASTIRGISTDTQYF; CDR3 DNA: TGTGCCAGCACAATAAGGGGGATCAGCACAGATACGCAGTATTTT
J gene: TRBJ2-5; clone size: .; V gene: TRBV28; D gene: TRBD1; CDR3 protein: CASSLGQGVVRETQYF; CDR3 DNA: TGTGCCAGCAGCTTGGGGCAGGGGGTTGTCAGGGAGACCCAGTACTTC
J gene: TRBJ2-7; clone size: once; V gene: TRBV6-5; D gene: TRBD1; CDR3 protein: CASSPGGDRGYEQYF; CDR3 DNA: TGTGCCAGCAGCCCCGGGGGGGACAGGGGCTACGAGCAGTACTTC
J gene: TRBJ2-1; clone size: .; V gene: TRBV7-9; D gene: .; CDR3 protein: CASSLDARDEQFF; CDR3 DNA: TGTGCCAGCAGCTTAGACGCGAGGGATGAGCAGTTCTTC
J gene: TRBJ2-5; clone size: .; V gene: TRBV7-9; D gene: .; CDR3 protein: CASSLGRGLTQETQYF; CDR3 DNA: TGTGCCAGCTCACTTGGAAGGGGTCTTACGCAAGAGACCCAGTACTTC
J gene: TRBJ2-7; clone size: .; V gene: TRBV5-1; D gene: TRBD2; CDR3 protein: CASSPDGLAGPSYEQYF; CDR3 DNA: TGCGCCAGCAGCCCCGACGGACTAGCGGGACCTAGCTACGAGCAGTACTTC
J gene: TRBJ2-2; clone size: .; V gene: TRBV27; D gene: TRBD1; CDR3 protein: CASSLRDRGLTNTGELFF; CDR3 DNA: TGTGCCAGCAGCCTCCGGGACAGGGGCCTAACGAACACCGGGGAGCTGTTTTTT
J gene: TRBJ2-5; clone size: .; V gene: TRBV30; D gene: .; CDR3 protein: CAWSLAETQYF; CDR3 DNA: TGTGCCTGGAGCCTAGCGGAGACCCAGTACTTC
J gene: TRBJ2-4; clone size: .; V gene: TRBV9; D gene: .; CDR3 protein: CASSEGIGTVDIQYF; CDR3 DNA: TGTGCCAGCAGCGAAGGGATAGGGACGGTGGACATTCAGTACTTC
J gene: TRBJ1-2; clone size: .; V gene: TRBV4-1; D gene: .; CDR3 protein: CASSQVSGINYGYTF; CDR3 DNA: TGCGCCAGCAGCCAAGTGTCGGGAATTAACTATGGCTACACCTTC
J gene: TRBJ2-3; clone size: .; V gene: TRBV7-9; D gene: .; CDR3 protein: CASSQAPGLGTDTQYF; CDR3 DNA: TGTGCCAGCAGTCAGGCTCCGGGACTGGGAACAGATACGCAGTATTTT
J gene: TRBJ1-2; clone size: .; V gene: TRBV5-1; D gene: TRBD1; CDR3 protein: CASSLADRGPANYGYTF; CDR3 DNA: TGCGCCAGCAGCTTGGCGGACAGGGGTCCCGCCAACTATGGCTACACCTTC
J gene: TRBJ2-5; clone size: .; V gene: TRBV12-1; D gene: .; CDR3 protein: CASVGQGSRETQYF; CDR3 DNA: .
J gene: TRBJ2-7; clone size: .; V gene: TRBV4-1; D gene: .; CDR3 protein: CASSPGHEYEQYF; CDR3 DNA: TGCGCCAGCAGCCCGGGACACGAATACGAGCAGTACTTC
J gene: TRBJ2-5; clone size: .; V gene: TRBV6-6; D gene: .; CDR3 protein: CASSYEGVETQYF; CDR3 DNA: TGTGCCAGCAGTTACGAAGGGGTAGAGACCCAGTACTTC
J gene: TRBJ1-2; clone size: .; V gene: TRBV19; D gene: .; CDR3 protein: CASRSAPNGYTF; CDR3 DNA: TGTGCCAGTAGGAGTGCCCCCAACGGCTACACCTTC
J gene: TRBJ2-2; clone size: .; V gene: TRBV9; D gene: .; CDR3 protein: CASSVGPGTNTGELFF; CDR3 DNA: TGTGCCAGCAGCGTAGGGCCGGGGACGAACACCGGGGAGCTGTTTTTT
J gene: TRBJ1-5; clone size: .; V gene: TRBV5-3; D gene: .; CDR3 protein: CALGRTIDPPHSNQPQHF; CDR3 DNA: TGTGCTTTGGGACGGACTATCGACCCCCCCCATAGCAATCAGCCCCAGCATTTT
J gene: TRBJ2-1; clone size: .; V gene: TRBV19; D gene: .; CDR3 protein: CASSMTWGNEQFF; CDR3 DNA: TGTGCCAGTAGTATGACTTGGGGGAATGAGCAGTTCTTC
J gene: TRBJ2-7; clone size: .; V gene: TRBV19; D gene: TRBD1; CDR3 protein: CASRIDRDSYEQYF; CDR3 DNA: TGTGCCAGTAGGATCGACAGGGACTCCTACGAGCAGTACTTC
J gene: TRBJ2-7; clone size: few; V gene: TRBV5-1; D gene: .; CDR3 protein: CASSLDPGSSYEQYF; CDR3 DNA: TGCGCCAGCAGCTTGGATCCAGGGAGCTCCTACGAGCAGTACTTC
J gene: TRBJ2-3; clone size: .; V gene: TRBV10-2; D gene: .; CDR3 protein: CASSEYRASTDTQYF; CDR3 DNA: TGCGCCAGCAGTGAGTACAGGGCTAGCACAGATACGCAGTATTTT
J gene: TRBJ2-7; clone size: .; V gene: TRBV6-5; D gene: .; CDR3 protein: CASSSISGLSYEQYF; CDR3 DNA: TGTGCCAGCAGTTCTATCAGCGGACTTTCCTACGAGCAGTACTTC
J gene: TRBJ2-2; clone size: once; V gene: TRBV27; D gene: TRBD1; CDR3 protein: CASSTGQGYTGELFF; CDR3 DNA: TGTGCCAGCAGTACGGGACAGGGGTACACCGGGGAGCTGTTTTTT
J gene: TRBJ1-1; clone size: few; V gene: TRBV5-4; D gene: TRBD1; CDR3 protein: CASSLPGTGGTEAFF; CDR3 DNA: TGTGCCAGCAGCTTGCCAGGGACAGGGGGCACTGAAGCTTTCTTT
J gene: TRBJ2-3; clone size: .; V gene: TRBV27; D gene: .; CDR3 protein: CASSLSRGGEGVTDTQYF; CDR3 DNA: TGTGCCAGCAGTTTATCCAGGGGAGGGGAAGGGGTCACAGATACGCAGTATTTT
J gene: TRBJ1-1; clone size: .; V gene: TRBV27; D gene: .; CDR3 protein: CASRLGPEAFF; CDR3 DNA: TGTGCCAGCCGCCTGGGGCCTGAAGCTTTCTTT
J gene: TRBJ2-1; clone size: .; V gene: TRBV9; D gene: TRBD2; CDR3 protein: CASSESHTSGWSYNEQFF; CDR3 DNA: TGTGCCAGCAGCGAGAGCCATACTAGCGGCTGGTCCTACAATGAGCAGTTCTTC
J gene: TRBJ2-7; clone size: .; V gene: TRBV13; D gene: .; CDR3 protein: CASSLGRAPEQYF; CDR3 DNA: TGTGCCAGCAGCTTAGGGAGGGCCCCCGAGCAGTACTTC
J gene: TRBJ2-7; clone size: .; V gene: TRBV4-1; D gene: TRBD2; CDR3 protein: CASSQDGSGGFSSYEQYF; CDR3 DNA: TGCGCCAGCAGCCAAGATGGTAGCGGGGGTTTTAGCTCCTACGAGCAGTACTTC
J gene: TRBJ2-7; clone size: .; V gene: TRBV27; D gene: .; CDR3 protein: CASRPSGQPYEQYF; CDR3 DNA: TGTGCCAGCAGACCCTCCGGACAACCCTACGAGCAGTACTTC
J gene: TRBJ1-2; clone size: .; V gene: TRBV27; D gene: .; CDR3 protein: CASSLSKGSYGYTF; CDR3 DNA: TGTGCCAGCAGTTTATCGAAAGGTTCCTATGGCTACACCTTC
J gene: TRBJ1-2; clone size: .; V gene: TRBV6-5; D gene: TRBD1; CDR3 protein: CASSWQTGASYGYTF; CDR3 DNA: TGTGCCAGCAGTTGGCAGACAGGGGCCAGCTATGGCTACACCTTC